This T cell receptor (beta chain) stems from a study of identical twins. This clonotype turned up a few times. TCRdb itself ran the 5' RACE reads through MiXCR, one entry per CDR3 protein. Here the sample spans about 520,000 distinct CDR3 sequences, 22% being singletons. V was clipped by 4 bases and J by 5 bases, with 18 bases between them. The CDR3 has 15 residues. Germline V gene sequence: CDR1 MDHEN, CDR2 SYDVKM. These data were also reused for a study on T cells expressing NK-cell markers.

The chain couples TRBV28 to TRBJ2-7; possibly TRBD1 for D (5 bases). The sequence was obtained from a woman younger than 30 in good health. The sample comprised CD4+ T cells sorted from blood. DNA of the CDR3: TGTGCCAGCAGTTGGGGTTCGGCAGGGAACAACGAGCAGTACTTC. Translating gives CASSWGSAGNNEQYF.